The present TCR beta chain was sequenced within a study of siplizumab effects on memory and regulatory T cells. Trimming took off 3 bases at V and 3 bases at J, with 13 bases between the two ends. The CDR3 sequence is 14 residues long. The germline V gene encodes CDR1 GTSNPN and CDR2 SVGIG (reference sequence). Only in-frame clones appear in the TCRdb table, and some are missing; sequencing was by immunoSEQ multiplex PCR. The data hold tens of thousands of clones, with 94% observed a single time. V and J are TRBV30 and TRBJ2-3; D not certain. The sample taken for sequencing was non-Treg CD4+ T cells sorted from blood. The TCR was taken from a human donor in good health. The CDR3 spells CAWRQVRSTDTQYF. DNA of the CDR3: TGTGCCTGGAGGCAGGTACGGAGTACAGATACGCAGTATTTT.